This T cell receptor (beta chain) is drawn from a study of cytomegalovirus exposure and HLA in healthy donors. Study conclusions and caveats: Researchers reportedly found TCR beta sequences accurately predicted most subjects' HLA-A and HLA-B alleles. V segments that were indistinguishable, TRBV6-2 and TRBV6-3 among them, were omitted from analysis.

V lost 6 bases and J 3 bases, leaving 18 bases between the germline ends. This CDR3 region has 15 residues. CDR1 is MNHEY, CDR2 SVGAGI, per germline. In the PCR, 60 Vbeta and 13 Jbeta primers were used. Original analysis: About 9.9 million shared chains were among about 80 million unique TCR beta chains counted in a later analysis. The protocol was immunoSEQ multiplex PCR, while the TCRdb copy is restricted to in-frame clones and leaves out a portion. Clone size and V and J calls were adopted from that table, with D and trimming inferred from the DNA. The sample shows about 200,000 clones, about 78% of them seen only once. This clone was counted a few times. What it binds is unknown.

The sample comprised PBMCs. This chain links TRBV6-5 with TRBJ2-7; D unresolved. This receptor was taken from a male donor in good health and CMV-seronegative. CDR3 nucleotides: TGTGCCAGCAGCCCCAGTTTTGCAAGAAGCTACGAGCAGTACTTC. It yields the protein CASSPSFARSYEQYF.